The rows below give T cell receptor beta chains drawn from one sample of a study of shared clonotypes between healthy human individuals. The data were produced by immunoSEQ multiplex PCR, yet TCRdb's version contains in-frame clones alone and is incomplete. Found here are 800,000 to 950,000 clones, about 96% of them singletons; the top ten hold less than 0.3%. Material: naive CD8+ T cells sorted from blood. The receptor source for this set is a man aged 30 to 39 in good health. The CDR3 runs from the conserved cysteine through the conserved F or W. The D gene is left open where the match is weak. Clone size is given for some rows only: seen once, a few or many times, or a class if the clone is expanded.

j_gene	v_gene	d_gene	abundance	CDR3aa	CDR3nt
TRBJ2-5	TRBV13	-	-	CASSLGTSGETQYF	TGTGCCAGCAGCTTAGGGACTAGTGGTGAGACCCAGTACTTC
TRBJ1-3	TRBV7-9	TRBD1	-	CASSGTGMLNTIYF	TGTGCCAGCAGTGGGACAGGGATGCTAAACACCATATATTTT
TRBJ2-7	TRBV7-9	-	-	CASSMHLGAYEQYF	TGTGCCAGCAGCATGCACCTCGGGGCCTACGAGCAGTACTTC
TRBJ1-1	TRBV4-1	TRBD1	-	CASSQGDRNTEAFF	TGCGCCAGCAGCCAAGGGGACAGAAACACTGAAGCTTTCTTT
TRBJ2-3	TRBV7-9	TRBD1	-	CASSSRDSELTDTQYF	TGTGCCAGCAGCAGCCGGGACAGCGAGCTCACAGATACGCAGTATTTT
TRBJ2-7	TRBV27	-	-	CASSPFGTSYEQYF	TGTGCCAGCAGCCCCTTTGGTACCTCCTACGAGCAGTACTTC
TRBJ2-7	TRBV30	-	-	CAWSPGWQWAYEQYF	TGTGCCTGGAGTCCCGGCTGGCAATGGGCATACGAGCAGTACTTC
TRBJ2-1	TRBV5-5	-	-	CASSLGSNPQFF	TGTGCCAGCAGCTTGGGGTCTAATCCGCAGTTCTTC
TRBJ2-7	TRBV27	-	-	CASSLSSLGEQYF	TGTGCCAGCAGTTTAAGCTCTTTGGGCGAGCAGTACTTC
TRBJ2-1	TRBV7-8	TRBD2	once	CASSLGGGLAGGPYNEQFF	TGTGCCAGCAGCTTAGGCGGCGGACTAGCGGGAGGGCCCTACAATGAGCAGTTCTTC
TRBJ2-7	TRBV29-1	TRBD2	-	CSVAPGTSGDPYEQYF	TGCAGCGTGGCTCCGGGGACTAGCGGGGATCCCTACGAGCAGTACTTC
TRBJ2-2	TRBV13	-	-	CASSYFTLAEDTGELFF	TGTGCCAGCAGCTACTTTACCTTAGCGGAGGACACCGGGGAGCTGTTTTTT
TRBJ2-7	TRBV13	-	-	CASSLGQEILYEQYF	TGTGCCAGCAGCTTAGGCCAGGAGATCCTCTACGAGCAGTACTTC
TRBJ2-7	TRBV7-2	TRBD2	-	CASSSPPAGGSYEQYF	TGTGCCAGCAGCTCTCCACCGGCGGGAGGCTCCTACGAGCAGTACTTC
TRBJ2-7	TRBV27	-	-	CASSRGRGSYEQYF	TGTGCCAGCAGCCGGGGGCGGGGCTCCTACGAGCAGTACTTC
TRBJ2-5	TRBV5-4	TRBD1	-	CASSGGQPEGETQYF	TGTGCCAGCAGCGGGGGACAGCCAGAAGGGGAGACCCAGTACTTC
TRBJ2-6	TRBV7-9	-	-	CASSFMGTGWANVLTF	TGTGCCAGCAGCTTCATGGGAACAGGGTGGGCCAACGTCCTGACTTTC
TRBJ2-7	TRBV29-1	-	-	CSVVQLGRGRYEQYF	TGCAGCGTTGTGCAGCTGGGAAGAGGCAGGTACGAGCAGTACTTC
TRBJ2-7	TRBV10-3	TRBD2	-	CAISAAGVYEQYF	TGTGCCATCAGTGCAGCGGGAGTCTACGAGCAGTACTTC
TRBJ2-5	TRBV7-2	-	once	CASSRGTGGQETQYF	TGTGCCAGCAGCCGGGGGACCGGTGGGCAAGAGACCCAGTACTTC
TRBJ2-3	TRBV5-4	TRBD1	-	CASSGGQGGDTQYF	TGTGCCAGCAGCGGTGGACAGGGGGGGGATACGCAGTATTTT
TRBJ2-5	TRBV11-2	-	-	CASSDSGPVQETQYF	TGTGCCAGCAGCGACTCGGGACCAGTCCAAGAGACCCAGTACTTC
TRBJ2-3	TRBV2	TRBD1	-	CASRGQGICYF	TGTGCCAGCAGGGGACAGGGGATATGTTATTTT
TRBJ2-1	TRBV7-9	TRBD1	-	CASSYTDRAIYYEQFF	TGTGCCAGCAGCTATACGGACAGGGCAATTTACTATGAGCAGTTCTTC
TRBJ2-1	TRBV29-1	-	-	CSVAGAASLSYNEQFF	TGCAGCGTTGCAGGTGCTGCTAGCCTCTCCTACAATGAGCAGTTCTTC
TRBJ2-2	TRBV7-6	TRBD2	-	CASSLESPSGRRTGELFF	TGTGCCAGCAGCTTAGAATCCCCTAGCGGGAGACGGACCGGGGAGCTGTTTTTT
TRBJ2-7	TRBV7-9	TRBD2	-	CASSIESSGSTYEQYF	TGTGCCAGCAGCATCGAGTCTAGCGGGAGCACCTACGAGCAGTACTTC
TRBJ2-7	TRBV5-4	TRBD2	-	CASSFSGSPEQYF	TGTGCCAGCAGCTTTAGCGGGAGTCCCGAGCAGTACTTC
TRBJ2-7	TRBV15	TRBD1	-	CATSKSFTGTGVSYEQYF	TGTGCCACCAGCAAATCCTTCACCGGGACAGGGGTCTCCTACGAGCAGTACTTC
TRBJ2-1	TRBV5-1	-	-	CASSPWGREGEQFF	TGCGCCAGCAGCCCCTGGGGACGAGAGGGTGAGCAGTTCTTC
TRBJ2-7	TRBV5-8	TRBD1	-	CASSLTRDRAHEQYF	TGTGCCAGCAGCTTGACTCGGGACAGGGCCCACGAGCAGTACTTC
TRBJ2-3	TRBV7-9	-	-	CASSYHIVREATDTQYF	TGTGCCAGCAGCTACCACATTGTGAGGGAGGCGACAGATACGCAGTATTTT
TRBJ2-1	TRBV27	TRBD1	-	CASSQRDREAPYNEQFF	TGTGCCAGCAGCCAACGGGACAGGGAAGCACCCTACAATGAGCAGTTCTTC
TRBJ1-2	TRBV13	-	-	CASSLGPSYGYTF	TGTGCCAGCAGCTTGGGACCGAGCTATGGCTACACCTTC
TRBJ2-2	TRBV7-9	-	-	CASSLVESGELFF	TGTGCCAGCAGCTTAGTCGAGTCCGGGGAGCTGTTTTTT
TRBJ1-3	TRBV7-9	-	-	CASSLSDSSGNTIYF	TGTGCCAGCAGCCTTTCGGACAGCTCTGGAAACACCATATATTTT
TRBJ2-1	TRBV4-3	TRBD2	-	CASSVGLAGEFDEQFF	TGCGCCAGCAGCGTAGGGCTAGCGGGAGAGTTTGATGAGCAGTTCTTC
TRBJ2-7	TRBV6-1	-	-	CASTSQQGFSYEQYF	TGTGCCAGCACCTCTCAGCAGGGCTTTTCCTACGAGCAGTACTTC
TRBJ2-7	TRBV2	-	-	CASSGTQEQYF	TGTGCCAGCAGCGGGACCCAGGAGCAGTACTTC
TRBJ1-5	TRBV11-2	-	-	CASSLIGSRQPQHF	TGTGCCAGCAGCTTAATCGGGTCAAGACAGCCCCAGCATTTT
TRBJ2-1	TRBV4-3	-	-	CASSQGRGRSYNEQFF	TGCGCCAGCAGCCAAGGCAGAGGGAGAAGCTACAATGAGCAGTTCTTC
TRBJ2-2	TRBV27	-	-	CASSWGSGTGELFF	TGTGCCAGCAGTTGGGGCTCGGGCACCGGGGAGCTGTTTTTT
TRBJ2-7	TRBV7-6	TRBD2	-	CASSRLAGDYEQYF	TGTGCCAGCAGCCGTCTAGCGGGAGACTACGAGCAGTACTTC
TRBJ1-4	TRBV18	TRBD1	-	CASSPRTGGGEKLFF	TGTGCCAGCTCACCACGGACAGGGGGAGGTGAAAAACTGTTTTTT
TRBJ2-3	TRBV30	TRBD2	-	CAWSTLAPGTDTQYF	TGTGCCTGGAGTACACTAGCGCCTGGCACAGATACGCAGTATTTT
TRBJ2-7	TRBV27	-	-	CASSFRRGPSYEQYF	TGTGCCAGCAGTTTCCGCCGGGGCCCCTCCTACGAGCAGTACTTC
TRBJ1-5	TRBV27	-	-	CASSSWDGYSNQPQHF	TGTGCCAGCAGTTCGTGGGACGGATATAGCAATCAGCCCCAGCATTTT
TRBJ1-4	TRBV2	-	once	CASIELLPVGGRDEKLFF	TGTGCCAGCATCGAACTTTTACCGGTGGGAGGGAGGGATGAAAAACTGTTTTTT
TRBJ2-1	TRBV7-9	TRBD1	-	CASSLDRGKTYNEQFF	TGTGCCAGCAGCTTAGACAGGGGTAAAACCTACAATGAGCAGTTCTTC
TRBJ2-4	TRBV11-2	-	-	CASSLTLAKNIQYF	TGTGCCAGCAGCTTAACCTTAGCCAAAAACATTCAGTACTTC
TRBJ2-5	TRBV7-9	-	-	CASSVLLGETQYF	TGTGCCAGCAGCGTTTTACTAGGAGAGACCCAGTACTTC
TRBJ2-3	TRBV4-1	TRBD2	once	CASSLFRLAGENSTDTQYF	TGCGCCAGCAGCCTTTTTCGACTAGCGGGAGAAAACAGCACAGATACGCAGTATTTT
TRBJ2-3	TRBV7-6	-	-	CASSLTEMVTDTQYF	TGTGCCAGCAGCCTCACAGAGATGGTCACAGATACGCAGTATTTT